The T cell receptor (beta chain) described here comes from a study of beta chain features in type 1 diabetes (dated by TCRdb to the late 2010s). Looking at the study overall: No differences in mean age, gender distribution, total cell number or subset yield were found between patients and healthy donors. A total of about 100 million sorted cells were examined across all samples, and RNA yield correlated strongly with the number of cells per subset. Regulatory and stem cell-like memory subsets were obtained from only 8 patients and roughly 8 healthy donors, while naive and central memory subsets were obtained from all 30 or so donors. In the study, recently diagnosed type 1 diabetes patients and matched healthy donors were compared on the TCRB repertoires of their sorted circulating CD4+ T cell subsets. General study outcomes and caveats: At VDJ recombination sites, type 1 diabetes patients had fewer insertions and more deleted nucleotides, which implies abnormalities in thymic rearrangement. Because the HLA sub-analyses included only small numbers of individuals, any influence of HLA type on TCRB rearrangement was left unresolved. Sequencing cDNA rather than genomic DNA could over-represent highly expressing activated cells, although activation and CD3 levels did not differ between groups. Shorter templates might have been favored by PCR, but patient and control samples were amplified and corrected together, so both groups would have been affected equally by any skew. Naive, central memory and regulatory TCRB repertoires appeared more similar among patients than among healthy donors. Type 1 diabetes patients showed a moderate but significant shortening of TCRB CDR3 length in all four CD4+ subsets.

A single peripheral blood draw of about 116 mL on average was collected from each donor into heparinised tubes. A BD FACSAria II and a panel including CD45RO, CCR7, CD25, CD127, CD95 and CD27 were used to sort naive, central memory, regulatory and stem cell-like memory CD4+ T cells. A purity above 95% was achieved for all sorted populations. PBMCs were isolated right away by Lymphoprep density gradient centrifugation and were stained directly, without culture. Samples were stained and sorted in pairs, with one healthy donor and one patient per experiment, so that batch effects were minimized. This clone was seen more than once but under ten times. This clone's antigen is unknown. No much larger clone is present one base from it, and per-base qualities are unavailable. V is pared back by 2 bases and J by 4 bases, with 8 bases lying between the germline termini. The CDR3 measures 13 amino acids from cysteine to phenylalanine. The kept DNA is CDR3 alone, 39 bases in frame from the first base. CDR1 is given as KGHSH and CDR2 as LQKENI, both from the germline V gene.

The High Capacity cDNA Reverse Transcription Kit was used to reverse transcribe all of the isolated RNA, meaning that expressed TCRB transcripts were what got sequenced. Stem cell-like memory T cell samples underwent survey-depth immunoSEQ sequencing, averaging around 1 million total reads per sample. Sorted cells were lysed in RLT buffer, and RNA was extracted using DNase-treated RNeasy Micro or Mini kits according to cell number. To prevent cross-contamination, every cell subset was processed on its own, while patient and healthy donor samples were processed together. Using the immunoSEQ multiplex PCR, TCRB sequences were amplified from cDNA into 87-bp fragments spanning the CDR3 region. The amplicons were sequenced using the Illumina HiSeq platform. On the study's bioinformatics: Synthetic template baselines were used to correct PCR bias computationally, reads within Hamming distance 2 were collapsed, and singletons that could not be merged were discarded. Reads were aligned against IMGT so that V, D and J genes, CDR3 length and insertions or deletions at six rearrangement sites could be assigned. Within each subset, clonotype counts were normalized to sorted cell number, and only after that were true diversity and Gini coefficients computed with the tcR R package. Repertoire sharing was quantified using the overlap coefficient calculated on TCRB nucleotide sequences. Drawn from immuneACCESS, this table holds only the in-frame rearrangements with V and J called that TCRdb kept. Clones are partly lost; checked studies trace under half to an unresolved V gene and leave the rest unexplained. V and J calls and clone size are those listed in that table; D and trimming were worked out from the DNA. The sample table contains roughly 120,000 clones; only one count was recorded for under 40% of them. In total, the top ten clones hold roughly 0.07% of the sample.

The chain is encoded by TRBV18 joined to TRBJ1-2, with an unclear D gene assignment. The sequence derives from a woman younger than 30 in good health. Sequenced material: stem cell memory CD4+ T cells from blood. According to the study, the label for this sample's cell subset or site signals: stem cell-like memory CD4+ T cells. The bases are TGTGCCAGCTCACCAGAGCAGCGCTATGGCTACACCTTC. Protein translation: CASSPEQRYGYTF.